The 30 T cell receptor beta chains presented below share a single source sample, sequenced in a study of tumor and adjacent non-tumor tissue in lung cancer (dated by TCRdb to 2016 to 2019). Bulk unsorted tissue served as the source for RNA extraction, and RNA quality was assessed using a NanoDrop ND-1000 and an Agilent 2100. The method behind the library was multiplex PCR. Sequencing used an Illumina HiSeq 2500. TCRbeta libraries were constructed through three rounds of nested PCR with primers (Table S4) according to protocols adapted from ARM-PCR. In-frame beta chains were kept once TCRdb had trimmed the public reads at Q25 with fastp and called clones with MiXCR. Each record represents a unique CDR3 protein, reported with the most common genes and DNA among its rows. The sample has around 79,000 distinct CDR3 sequences on record, over 60% of them singletons. The ten largest clones take up roughly a tenth of the sample.

The material sequenced was lung tumor tissue. Receptors originate from a woman between 40 and 50 years old with non-small cell lung cancer.

The table lists this clonotype with a count of one. A read error may produce the germline difference seen at one junction end. V is TRBV6-5 and J is TRBJ1-6; D gene ambiguous. Germline CDR1 reads MNHEY; CDR2 reads SVGAGI. The CDR3 extends over 14 amino acids. The CDR3 nucleotides are TGTGCCAGCAGTTACGAGGGTGTATGTTCACCCCTTCACTTT. Translated, it gives CASSYEGVCSPLHF.

This clonotype was found a few times. The CDR3 does not end in the conserved phenylalanine or tryptophan, so this is likely a read error. The rearrangement links TRBV11-2 to TRBJ1-2; weak D call: TRBD1 (6 bases). Trimming removed 8 bases at V and 8 bases at J, with 24 bases between. The length of the CDR3 is 15 residues. The germline CDR1 and CDR2 sequences are SGHAT and FQNNGV. CDR3 amino acids: CASGPTGRGIQGYTL. CDR3 in DNA: TGTGCCAGCGGCCCGACGGGCAGGGGCATACAAGGCTACACCCTC.

The chain combines TRBV28 with TRBJ2-1; 10 positions match TRBD2. The V gene's germline CDR1 is MDHEN and CDR2 SYDVKM. The length of the CDR3 is 21 residues. Trimming cost V 1 base and J 5 bases; bases outside gene matches: 20. The CDR3 region is CASSLSLGGIRAGGPDNEQFF. CDR3 nucleotide sequence: TGTGCCAGCAGTTTATCCCTGGGGGGAATCCGAGCGGGAGGGCCCGACAATGAGCAGTTCTTC.

This clonotype was observed at least ten times. V and J are TRBV6-2 or TRBV6-3 and TRBJ2-3; the D is unclear. Germline V gene lookup returns CDR1 MNHEY and CDR2 SVGEGT. V was shortened by 4 bases and J by 4 bases, with 12 bases between the two germline ends. The CDR3 consists of 14 residues. The chain's CDR3 is CASSSEVRSDTQYF. The CDR3 DNA follows: TGTGCCAGCAGTTCCGAGGTCCGGTCAGATACGCAGTATTTT.

This clonotype was observed at least ten times. The genes are TRBV6-5 and TRBJ1-4; 8 nucleotides match TRBD1. CDR3 size: 14 residues. Germline V CDR1 and CDR2: MNHEY, SVGAGI. The J segment lost 3 bases and the V segment lost 7 bases, leaving 4 bases of the junction unmatched. CDR3 in amino acids: CASKKTGANEKLFF. Here the CDR3 DNA reads TGTGCCAGCAAAAAGACAGGGGCTAATGAAAAACTGTTTTTT.

Note on this clonotype: At one end, the junction sequence differs from germline, possibly due to a read error. The DNA for the CDR3 is TGCAGTGTTGGAACACAATATCAGCCCCAGTATTTT. Amino acids: CSVGTQYQPQYF. The chain is built from TRBV29-1 and TRBJ1-5; D not resolved. Judging by the DNA end, TRBJ2-3 fits better; the J call may be wrong. Looked up from germline, CDR1 is SQVTM and CDR2 is ANQGSEA. The CDR3 runs 12 residues.

This clonotype was recorded many times. The chain is built from TRBV28 and TRBJ2-7; no definite D call. This CDR3 has 13 amino acids. Germline loops: CDR1 MDHEN, CDR2 SYDVKM. V lost 6 bases to trimming and J lost 5 bases, with 14 bases between them. The CDR3 bases are TGTGCCAGCAGCACCGGACGGAAAGACGAGCAGTACTTC. Amino acid sequence: CASSTGRKDEQYF. The full variable domain, in which reference TRBV28 and TRBJ2-7 provide the parts outside the CDR3, is DVKVTQSSRYLVKRTGEKVFLECVQDMDHENMFWYRQDPGLGLRLIYFSYDVKMKEKGDIPEGYSVSREKKERFSLILESASTNQTSMYLCASSTGRKDEQYFGPGTRLTVT.

In its sample, this clonotype was seen many times. The chain uses TRBV13 and TRBJ2-1, with unresolved D. Trimming shortened V by 5 bases and J by 7 bases, and 6 bases separated the two germline ends. Germline V CDR1 and CDR2: PRHDT, FYEKMQ (reference sequence). CDR3 length: 11 amino acids. The CDR3 nucleotides read TGTGCCAGCAGCGAAACGAATGAGCAGTTCTTC. Translating gives CASSETNEQFF.

Comments on this clonotype: The junction differs from germline at one of its ends, possibly a read error. The V gene is TRBV10-3, the J gene TRBJ1-1; maybe TRBD1 (5 bases). This CDR3 has 15 residues. CDR1 and CDR2 from the germline V gene are ENHRY and SYGVKD. The CDR3 bases are TGTGCCGTCAGTGAATCACAGGACTTGAACACTGAAGCTTTCTTT. It translates to CAVSESQDLNTEAFF.

Relative to its sample, this clonotype is medium-sized. The chain recombines TRBV11-2 with TRBJ2-7; D gene ambiguous. The CDR3 is made up of 11 amino acids. V lost 1 base and J 6 bases, leaving 4 bases between the germline ends. Germline lookup yields CDR1 SGHAT and CDR2 FQNNGV. The CDR3 spells CASSLGREQYF. CDR3 sequence (DNA): TGTGCCAGCAGCTTAGGACGCGAGCAGTACTTC.

In the case of this clonotype: A much larger clone differs by one base, so this may be a read error. The chain joins TRBV29-1 to TRBJ2-4; tentative D call: TRBD1 (5 bases). The ends were cut back, 3 bases at V and 8 bases at J, with 8 bases in the middle. CDR1 and CDR2 from the germline V gene are SQVTM and ANQGSEA. This CDR3 has 11 residues. This chain's CDR3 is CSVDVGDIQYF. The CDR3, as DNA: TGCAGCGTTGATGTAGGGGACATTCAGTACTTC.

By its share, this clonotype is medium-sized. CDR3 in DNA: TGTGCCAGCAGTTACTCGACAGGGAATGATCAGCCCCAGCATTTT. It yields the protein CASSYSTGNDQPQHF. This rearrangement joins TRBV6-5 to TRBJ1-5, with 7 positions matching TRBD1. CDR1 and CDR2 from the germline V gene are MNHEY and SVGAGI. The CDR3 sequence is 15 residues long. With V trimmed by 0 bases and J by 5 bases, 4 bases remained unmatched.

This sequence joins TRBV29-1 and TRBJ2-1; tentative D call: TRBD1 (5 bases). In germline, CDR1 is SQVTM, CDR2 ANQGSEA. The CDR3 runs to 12 residues. The chain's CDR3 is CNSEWGDNEQFF. In DNA form, the CDR3 reads TGCAACAGTGAGTGGGGCGACAATGAGCAGTTCTTC.

The rearrangement joins TRBV6-1 to TRBJ2-1; TRBD2 agrees at 7 bases. The V segment lost 3 bases and the J segment 9 bases; nucleotides outside the gene matches: 14. CDR3 length equals 16 residues. The germline CDR1 and CDR2 sequences are MNHNS and SASEGT. CDR3 nucleotide sequence: TGTGCCAGCAGTGAGCTCTTGGCGGGAGCTTTCGGTGAGCAGTTCTTC. This translates into CASSELLAGAFGEQFF.

V and J are TRBV6-6 and TRBJ2-3; a weak D match, TRBD2 (5 bases). The CDR3 loop spans 14 amino acids. Germline loops: CDR1 MNHNY, CDR2 SVGAGI (reference sequence). With 3 bases removed from V and 11 bases from J, the gap between germline ends came to 18 bases. The CDR3 spells CASSYLRDGDVQYF. CDR3 sequence (DNA): TGTGCCAGCAGTTATTTGAGGGATGGAGATGTGCAGTATTTT.

Turning to this clonotype: The junction differs from germline at one of its ends, possibly a read error. The rearrangement uses TRBV7-8 and TRBJ2-3; the match to TRBD2 covers 14 bases. Germline loops: CDR1 SGHVS, CDR2 FQNEAQ. There are 18 residues in the CDR3. The CDR3 reads CANSRRTSGGLGTDMRHF. The DNA of the CDR3 is TGTGCCAACAGCCGTAGGACTAGCGGGGGGCTGGGCACAGATATGCGGCATTTT.

V and J are TRBV11-2 and TRBJ1-6; D might be TRBD1 (6 bases). Per germline, CDR1 SGHAT and CDR2 FQNNGV. The germline V and J ends were trimmed by 7 bases and 7 bases, with 17 bases remaining between them. The CDR3 is 15 amino acids. CDR3 protein: CASNPDGQLNSPLHF. In DNA, the CDR3 is TGTGCCAGCAATCCGGACGGACAGCTAAATTCACCCCTCCACTTT.

The chain has TRBV28 and TRBJ1-2; 9 bases are shared with TRBD1. CDR3 length: 13 residues. The germline V gene has CDR1 MDHEN and CDR2 SYDVKM. V lost 4 bases and J lost 11; bases outside the gene matches: 8. CDR3 DNA: TGTGCCAGCAGTTCCTCGGACAGGGGTGGATACACCTTC. This encodes CASSSSDRGGYTF.

As to this clonotype: One base away lies a much larger clone, so this may be a sequencing read error. The CDR3 carries no conserved terminal phenylalanine or tryptophan, so it likely arises from a read error. This chain uses TRBV28 with TRBJ1-2; D unresolved. The CDR3 totals 13 residues. The V gene lost 2 bases and the J gene lost 4 bases, with 8 bases spanning the gap. Germline-derived CDR1 and CDR2 are MDHEN and SYDVKM. DNA for the CDR3: TGTGCCAGCAGTTTAGATAGCTTCTATGGCTACACCTAC. Encoded protein: CASSLDSFYGYTY.

As for this clonotype: The final CDR3 position lacks the conserved phenylalanine or tryptophan, pointing to a likely read error. The J gene is TRBJ1-6, the V gene TRBV6-5; D is unresolved. The CDR3 runs to 18 residues. Between the trimmed V and J ends, which lost 0 bases and 1 base, there was a span of 13 bases. The germline gives CDR1 MNHEY, CDR2 SVGAGI. The CDR3 is CASSYSQQGGSYNSPLHL. The CDR3 region has the DNA TGTGCCAGCAGTTACTCGCAGCAAGGAGGGTCCTATAATTCACCCCTCCACTTA.

This clonotype was recorded once. The junction departs from the called germline gene at one end, perhaps through a read error. The chain recombines TRBV6-6 with TRBJ2-3; TRBD2 aligns across 7 bases. Germline loops: CDR1 MNHNY, CDR2 SVGAGI (reference sequence). CDR3 length: 15 amino acids. The CDR3 sequence: CASGKRGTLTDAQYF. DNA of the CDR3: TGTGCCAGCGGCAAGCGGGGAACTCTCACAGATGCGCAGTATTTT.

The rearrangement links TRBV20-1 to TRBJ1-2, with D possibly being TRBD1 (5 bases). Trimming stripped 6 bases from V and 3 bases from J, with 20 bases between. This CDR3 has 15 residues. CDR1 is DFQATT and CDR2 is SNEGSKA in the germline V gene (reference sequence). In nucleotides, the CDR3 is TGCAGTGCGGCTCCGGGATACAGGAGGGACTATGGCTACACCTTC. Its protein product is CSAAPGYRRDYGYTF.

This clonotype appeared a few times. A much larger clone lies a single base off, so this may be a read error. This chain uses TRBV6-1 with TRBJ2-7, with a possible D match to TRBD1 (6 bases). Germline-derived CDR1 and CDR2 are MNHNS and SASEGT. The CDR3 has 14 residues. In DNA form, the CDR3 reads TGTGCCAGCAGACAGGGTGGGGCCCCCTACGAGGAGTACTTC. Translating gives CASRQGGAPYEEYF.

Concerning this clonotype: A much larger clone is a single base away; this may be a read error. The chain uses TRBV6-5 and TRBJ1-5; TRBD1 is a possible D gene (6 bases). Deletions cut 6 bases from V and 11 bases from J, with 20 bases between. Per the germline V gene, CDR1 is MNHEY and CDR2 is SVGAGI. CDR3 size: 14 residues. The CDR3 DNA is TGTGCCAGCAGCCGAGGGGTGAGCGGACAGTCCCAGCATTTT. Protein product: CASSRGVSGQSQHF.

In nucleotides, the CDR3 is TGTGCCAGCAGCTCGACTAGCGGGAGCGCAGATACGCAGTATTTT. Translating gives CASSSTSGSADTQYF. The J gene is TRBJ2-3, the V gene TRBV6-2 or TRBV6-3; TRBD2 matches at 12 bases. Germline V gene data show CDR1 as MNHEY and CDR2 as SVGEGT. The ends lost 6 bases at V and 4 bases at J; junction bases unmatched: 5. CDR3 length equals 15 residues.

With regard to this clonotype: An end of the junction does not agree with germline; a read error may underlie this. The chain links TRBV5-5 to TRBJ2-6, with a weak D call TRBD1 (5 bases). CDR1 and CDR2 from the germline V gene are SGHKS and YYEKEE (reference sequence). CDR3 length: 16 amino acids. The CDR3 DNA sequence: TGTGCCAGCAACTTGGTACAGAACTCTGGGGCCAACGTTCTGACTTTC. Amino acid sequence: CASNLVQNSGANVLTF.

Ten or more counts support this clonotype. J is TRBJ2-7 and V is TRBV10-3; possibly TRBD1 for D (5 bases). V dropped 6 bases and J dropped 3 bases, with 12 bases sitting between them. Germline V gene sequence: CDR1 ENHRY, CDR2 SYGVKD. The length of the CDR3 is 13 residues. The CDR3 reads CAIRRQNFYEQYF. The CDR3 DNA sequence: TGTGCCATCAGAAGACAGAATTTCTACGAGCAGTACTTC.

With respect to this clonotype: A much more abundant neighbour one base away suggests this may be a read error. The rearrangement joins TRBV20-1 to TRBJ2-3, with 8 nucleotides matching TRBD1. This CDR3 region has 15 residues. Trimming cost V 4 bases and J 2 bases; bases outside gene matches: 8. CDR1 is DFQATT and CDR2 is SNEGSKA in the germline V gene (reference sequence). The DNA for the CDR3 is TGCAGTGCTATAGGGCAGGGGGCCCTCACAGATACGCAGTATTTT. Its protein is CSAIGQGALTDTQYF.

To note about this clonotype: A much larger clone sits a single nucleotide away, making a read error possible. This chain joins TRBV20-1 and TRBJ1-2; possibly TRBD1 for D (5 bases). Germline values: CDR1 DFQATT, CDR2 SNEGSKA (reference sequence). The CDR3 spans 15 residues. V lost 3 bases, J lost 0 bases, and 14 bases lay in between. DNA for the CDR3: TGCAGTGCTAGGGTGGGGGTCCTAGCTAACTATGGCTACACCTTC. Translating it yields CSARVGVLANYGYTF.

This clonotype was recorded only once. This likely comes from a read error, as the CDR3 has no conserved phenylalanine or tryptophan at its end. The rearrangement links TRBV11-2 to TRBJ2-1; D is uncertain. CDR1 and CDR2 from the germline V gene are SGHAT and FQNNGV. The CDR3 covers 17 residues. The CDR3 reads CASSSRWWANTYNEQFL. For the CDR3, the DNA is TGTGCCAGCAGCTCCCGTTGGTGGGCTAATACCTACAATGAACAGTTCTTG.